One and the same sample provided the 11 T cell receptor beta chains below, sequenced in a study of T cells in Graves' hyperthyroidism and ophthalmopathy. Amplified regions were TCR beta CDR3 sequences from RNA transcripts. Researchers ran a first-round RT-PCR on the TCR CDR3 using the HTBI primer set. Each CDR3 protein is one row after TCRdb ran MiXCR on the multiplex PCR reads. The sample holds 280,000 or so distinct CDR3 sequences, nearly 15% seen once. The sequenced sample consisted of blood. These receptors all stem from a woman aged 50 to 60 with Graves' hyperthyroidism that later progressed to Graves' ophthalmopathy.

This sequence joins TRBV20-1 and TRBJ1-6; a weak D match, TRBD1 (5 bases). Looked up from germline, CDR1 is DFQATT and CDR2 is SNEGSKA (reference sequence). This CDR3 has 15 amino acids. V was clipped by 0 bases and J by 5 bases, with 11 bases between them. In DNA form, the CDR3 reads TGCAGTGCTAGAGATCCGTCAGGGAATAATTCACCCCTCCACTTT. This sequence encodes CSARDPSGNNSPLHF.

This clonotype appeared many times. The junction shows a germline mismatch at one end, possibly a read error. The chain has TRBV5-1 and TRBJ2-7, with D unresolved. CDR1 is SGHRS, CDR2 YFSETQ, per germline. This CDR3 has 14 residues. The CDR3 coding sequence is TGTGCCAGCAGCTTAGAGCAAGGAGCCGGCGAGCAGTACTTC. It specifies CASSLEQGAGEQYF.

The sample holds many counts of this clonotype. V gene TRBV3-1 combines with J gene TRBJ1-1; D may be TRBD1 (6 bases). Deletions cut 4 bases from V and 1 base from J, with 10 bases between. CDR3 length: 14 residues. CDR1 is LGHDT, CDR2 YNNKEL, per germline (reference sequence). CDR3 nucleotides: TGTGCCAGCAGCCGTACAGGGCCGAACACTGAAGCTTTCTTT. This sequence encodes CASSRTGPNTEAFF.

On this clonotype: Since a much larger clone is just one base distant, this may be a read error. The chain couples TRBV6-1 to TRBJ2-6; tentative D call: TRBD2 (5 bases). The CDR3 sequence is 14 residues long. The V gene's germline CDR1 is MNHNS and CDR2 SASEGT. The CDR3 spells CAGSAGERANVLTF. In DNA form, the CDR3 reads TGTGCCGGCAGTGCCGGGGAACGGGCCAACGTCCTGACTTTC.

This clonotype has only a few counts. The chain couples TRBV29-1 to TRBJ2-7; TRBD2 matches 15 bases. The CDR3 totals 18 residues. The V segment lost 7 bases and the J segment 2 bases; nucleotides outside the gene matches: 15. The germline V gene encodes CDR1 SQVTM and CDR2 ANQGSEA. The DNA of the CDR3 is TGCAGCGCCCTCAGGACTAGCGGGAGGGCCCGTATAGCCTACGAGCAGTACTTC. This encodes CSALRTSGRARIAYEQYF.

In regard to this clonotype: At one end, the junction sequence differs from germline, possibly due to a read error. The chain uses TRBV6-2 or TRBV6-3 and TRBJ1-6, with D uncertain. The CDR3 is 13 residues long. CDR1 and CDR2 from the germline V gene are MNHEY and SVGEGT. The CDR3 here is CASRTQYNSPPHF. In DNA, the CDR3 is TGTGCCAGCAGAACCCAATATAATTCACCCCCCCACTTT.

This clonotype has a count of ten or more. This sequence joins TRBV28 and TRBJ2-7, with D perhaps TRBD1 or TRBD2 (7 bases each). Germline V gene data show CDR1 as MDHEN and CDR2 as SYDVKM. This CDR3 has 14 amino acids. Trimming took 2 bases from V and 9 from J, leaving 17 bases between them. CDR3 amino acids: CASSLDQGGIGQYF. The CDR3, as DNA: TGTGCCAGCAGTTTAGACCAGGGGGGGATCGGGCAGTACTTC.

This clonotype has at least ten counts. The genes are TRBV5-1 and TRBJ2-3; D gene uncertain. V was trimmed by 0 bases and J by 2 bases, leaving 13 bases between them. The CDR3 covers 16 residues. The germline V gene has CDR1 SGHRS and CDR2 YFSETQ. The CDR3 coding sequence is TGCGCCAGCAGCTTGGCCGTGTTTCCCGACACAGATACGCAGTATTTT. Its protein product is CASSLAVFPDTDTQYF.

This clonotype was detected many times. The chain employs TRBV6-1 and TRBJ2-7; a weak D match, TRBD1 (6 bases). The ends were cut back, 7 bases at V and 2 bases at J, with 9 bases in the middle. Germline loops: CDR1 MNHNS, CDR2 SASEGT. This CDR3 has 12 residues. The CDR3 coding sequence is TGTGCCAGCAAAACAGGGACCTACGAGCAGTACTTC. Amino acids: CASKTGTYEQYF.

This clonotype was counted at least ten times. This sequence joins TRBV10-3 and TRBJ1-1; unclear D gene. The length of the CDR3 is 13 residues. The germline V gene encodes CDR1 ENHRY and CDR2 SYGVKD. Trimming cost V 3 bases and J 0 bases, with 5 bases left between them. CDR3 amino acids: CAISDRVNTEAFF. Written as DNA, the CDR3 is TGTGCCATCAGTGATCGTGTGAACACTGAAGCTTTCTTT.

The V gene is TRBV27, the J gene TRBJ1-2; D possibly corresponds to TRBD1 (5 bases). Germline V gene sequence: CDR1 MNHEY, CDR2 SMNVEV (reference sequence). This CDR3 region has 14 residues. V lost 4 bases, J lost 2 bases, and 11 bases lay in between. CDR3 residues: CASSSQGSNYGYTF. The CDR3 DNA sequence: TGTGCCAGCAGTTCGCAGGGATCAAACTATGGCTACACCTTC.